One T cell receptor beta chain is described in this entry. The antigen is not known. The data stem from a study of cytomegalovirus exposure and HLA in healthy donors. Overall study: Drawn from HLA-typed donors, around 85 million unique TCRs were held in an early data release. Genotyping showed around 80% of some 400 donors falling in the Caucasian-associated ancestry cluster.

Overall study results and limits: The authors reported that TCR beta sequences could predict HLA-A and HLA-B alleles. These predictions were accurate for most subjects in the first cohort.

The PCR was carried out with 60 Vbeta primers and 13 Jbeta primers. Some clones are missing from TCRdb's copy, which holds only in-frame ones; the method was immunoSEQ multiplex PCR. This table holds tens of thousands of clones. Sequencing was performed on PBMCs. This receptor was obtained from a woman in her 40s in good health and CMV-seronegative.

The CDR3 here is CASSYTGSGNQPQHF. The CDR3 nucleotides are TGTGCCAGCAGTTACACGGGGTCCGGCAATCAGCCCCAGCATTTT. The chain joins TRBV6-5 to TRBJ1-5; D not resolved. The length of the CDR3 is 15 residues. The germline CDR1 and CDR2 sequences are MNHEY and SVGAGI. V was cut by 2 bases and J by 2 bases, with 10 bases left in between.